The clone carrying this T cell receptor (beta chain) occurred once. Its antigen is unidentified. The CDR3 is 16 residues long. The V end lost 1 base, the J end lost 0 bases, and 11 bases lay between the germline ends. Germline values: CDR1 PRHDT, CDR2 FYEKMQ (reference sequence). The sample is drawn from a study of T cell responses to AZD1222 COVID-19 vaccine. Overall study findings and caveats: The number of AZD1222 recipients seropositive at baseline was only five to seven. The study sampled repertoires only after the peak T cell response. Donors skewed white British and female; clonal diversity was possibly underestimated.

Libraries were prepared by immunoSEQ multiplex PCR; TCRdb keeps only in-frame clonotypes and omits some of them. The data hold around 78,000 clones, with roughly 85% observed a single time. The sequence came from an adult in good health. This sample comprised peripheral blood, obtained on day 0 of AZD1222 vaccination. The chain joins TRBV13 to TRBJ2-3; TRBD2 is a possible D gene (6 bases). CDR3 sequence (DNA): TGTGCCAGCAGCTTAGTGCCGGGACTTAGCACAGATACGCAGTATTTT. It specifies CASSLVPGLSTDTQYF.